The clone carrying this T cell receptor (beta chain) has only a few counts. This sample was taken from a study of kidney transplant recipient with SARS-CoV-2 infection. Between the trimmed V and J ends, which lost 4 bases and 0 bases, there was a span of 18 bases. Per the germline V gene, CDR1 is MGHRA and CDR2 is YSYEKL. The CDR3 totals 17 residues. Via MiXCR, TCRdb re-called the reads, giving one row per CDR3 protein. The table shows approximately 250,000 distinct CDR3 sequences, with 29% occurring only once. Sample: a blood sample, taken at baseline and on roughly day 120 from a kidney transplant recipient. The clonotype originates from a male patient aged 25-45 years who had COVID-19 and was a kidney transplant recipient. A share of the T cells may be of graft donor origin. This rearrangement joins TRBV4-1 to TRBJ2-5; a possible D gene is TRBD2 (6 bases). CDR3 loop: CASSPYGSNLYQETQYF. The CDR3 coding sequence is TGCGCCAGCAGCCCCTACGGGAGCAACCTGTACCAAGAGACCCAGTACTTC.